This T cell receptor (beta chain) was captured in a study of CD8 T cells in ankylosing spondylitis. Whole-study results and caveats: Some of these motif variants have turned up before, in reports on reactive arthritis synovial fluid and blood.

Notes on this clonotype: What it binds is unknown.

With 8 bases clipped from V and 6 bases from J, the junction kept 4 bases outside the gene matches. Germline CDR1 and CDR2: SEHNR and FQNEAQ (reference sequence). This CDR3 is 14 amino acids long. Using quantitative 5'-RACE with molecular barcodes, the authors made TCR beta libraries. TCRdb analysed the 5' RACE reads with MiXCR anew, one entry per CDR3 protein. The table records 150,000 to 200,000 distinct CDR3 sequences, around 13% of them present only once. This receptor was obtained from a female donor with ankylosing spondylitis or in good health (not recorded which). This rearrangement joins TRBV7-9 to TRBJ2-1, with TRBD2 matching over 13 bases. What was sequenced was blood, either unsorted or a sorted T cell fraction (not recorded which). CDR3 nucleotide sequence: TGTGCCAGCCGGGGACTAGCGGGGAGCAATGAGCAGTTCTTC. Encoded protein: CASRGLAGSNEQFF. The full variable domain, in which reference TRBV7-9 and TRBJ2-1 provide the parts outside the CDR3, is DTGVSQNPRHKITKRGQNVTFRCDPISEHNRLYWYRQTLGQGPEFLTYFQNEAQLEKSRLLSDRFSAERPKGSFSTLEIQRTEQGDSAMYLCASRGLAGSNEQFFGPGTRLTVL.